This T cell receptor beta chain was found in a study of cytomegalovirus exposure and HLA in healthy donors. Study-wide results and limits: About 90% or about 30% of the time was how often most TCR beta V segments were productive, according to an earlier analysis. Analyzed later, association rates of TCRs varied across HLA loci, with DRB1 most and HLA-C fewest.

In the PCR, 60 Vbeta and 13 Jbeta primers were used. Authors' methods: Unique TCR beta chains numbered about 72 million in a later analysis, with around 11 million shared. Measured with immunoSEQ multiplex PCR; TCRdb has only the in-frame clones, and not every one. Clone size and the V and J calls come from that table; the DNA yielded D and trimming. The sample has some 190,000 clones, 75% to 85% seen once. CDR3 length equals 15 residues. Germline CDR1 is SEHNR and CDR2 is FQNEAQ (reference sequence). V lost 4 bases to trimming and J lost 5 bases; unmatched junction nucleotides: 8. About this clone itself: Its cognate antigen is unknown.

The chain recombines TRBV7-9 with TRBJ2-7; the match to TRBD1 covers 10 bases. The sequence came from a man aged 18 to 35 in good health and CMV-seronegative. Material for sequencing was PBMCs. DNA of the CDR3: TGTGCCAGCAGCTGGTGGGGGACAGGGGAGAACGAGCAGTACTTC. Translation gives CASSWWGTGENEQYF.